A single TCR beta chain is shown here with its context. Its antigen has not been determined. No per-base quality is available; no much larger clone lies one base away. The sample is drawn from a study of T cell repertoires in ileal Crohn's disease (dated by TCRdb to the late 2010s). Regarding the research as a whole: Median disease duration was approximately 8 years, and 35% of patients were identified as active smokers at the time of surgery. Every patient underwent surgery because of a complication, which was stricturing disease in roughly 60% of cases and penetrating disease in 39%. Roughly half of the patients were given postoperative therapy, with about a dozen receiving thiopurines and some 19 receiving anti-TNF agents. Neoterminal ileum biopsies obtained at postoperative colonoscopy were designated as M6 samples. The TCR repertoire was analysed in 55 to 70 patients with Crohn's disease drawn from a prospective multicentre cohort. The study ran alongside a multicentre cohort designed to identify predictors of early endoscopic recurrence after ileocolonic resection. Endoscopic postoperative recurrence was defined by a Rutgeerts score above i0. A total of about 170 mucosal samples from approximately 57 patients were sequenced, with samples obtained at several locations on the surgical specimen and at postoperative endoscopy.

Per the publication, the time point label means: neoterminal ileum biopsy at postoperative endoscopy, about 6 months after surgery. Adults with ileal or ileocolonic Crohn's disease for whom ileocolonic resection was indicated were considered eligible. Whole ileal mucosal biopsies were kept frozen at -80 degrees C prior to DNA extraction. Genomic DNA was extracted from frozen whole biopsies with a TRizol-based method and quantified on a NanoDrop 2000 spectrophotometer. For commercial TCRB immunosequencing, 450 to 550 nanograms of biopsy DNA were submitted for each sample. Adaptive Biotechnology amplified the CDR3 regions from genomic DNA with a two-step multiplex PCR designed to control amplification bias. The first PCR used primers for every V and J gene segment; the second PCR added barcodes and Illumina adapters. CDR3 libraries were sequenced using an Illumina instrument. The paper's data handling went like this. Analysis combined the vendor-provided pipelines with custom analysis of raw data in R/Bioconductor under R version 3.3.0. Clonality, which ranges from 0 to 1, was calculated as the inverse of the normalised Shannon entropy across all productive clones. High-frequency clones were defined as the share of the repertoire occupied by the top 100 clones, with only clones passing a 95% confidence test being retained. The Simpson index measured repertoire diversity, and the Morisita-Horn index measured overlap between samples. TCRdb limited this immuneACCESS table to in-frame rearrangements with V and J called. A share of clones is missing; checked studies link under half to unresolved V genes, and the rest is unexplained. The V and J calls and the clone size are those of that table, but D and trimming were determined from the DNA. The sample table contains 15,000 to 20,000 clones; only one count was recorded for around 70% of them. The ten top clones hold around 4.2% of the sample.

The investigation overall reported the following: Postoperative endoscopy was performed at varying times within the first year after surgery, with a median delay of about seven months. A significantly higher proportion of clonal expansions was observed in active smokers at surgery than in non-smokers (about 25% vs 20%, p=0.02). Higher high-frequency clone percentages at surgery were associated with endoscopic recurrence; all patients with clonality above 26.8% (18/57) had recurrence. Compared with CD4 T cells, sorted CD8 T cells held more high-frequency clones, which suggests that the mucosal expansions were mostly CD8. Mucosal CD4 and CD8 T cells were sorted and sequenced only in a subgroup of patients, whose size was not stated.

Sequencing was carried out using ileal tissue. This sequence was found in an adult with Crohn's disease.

The nucleotide sequence reads as follows: TGTGCCAGCAGTGAACCAGTCAGCGGGGCTGCCTCCTACAATGAGCAGTTCTTC. This yields the protein CASSEPVSGAASYNEQFF. The rearrangement combines TRBV6-1 with TRBJ2-1, with 7 middle bases fitting TRBD2. The CDR3 sequence holds 18 residues, the cysteine and phenylalanine included. Just CDR3 DNA is preserved here, 54 bases in frame from base 1. V lost 2 bases and J lost 0 bases, and the count of bases not matched to a germline gene is 10. The germline V gene yields MNHNS for CDR1 and SASEGT for CDR2.